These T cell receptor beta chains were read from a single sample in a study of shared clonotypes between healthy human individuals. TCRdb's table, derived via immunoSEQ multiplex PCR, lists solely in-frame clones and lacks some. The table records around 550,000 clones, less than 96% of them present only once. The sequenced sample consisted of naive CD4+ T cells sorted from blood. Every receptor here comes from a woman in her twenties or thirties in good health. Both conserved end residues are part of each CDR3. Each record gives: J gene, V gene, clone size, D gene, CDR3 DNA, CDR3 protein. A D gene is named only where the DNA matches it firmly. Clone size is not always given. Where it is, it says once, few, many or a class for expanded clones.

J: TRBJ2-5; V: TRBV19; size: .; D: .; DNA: TGTGCCAGTAGTATAGACGCTAGCCCAGGGGAGGAGACCCAGTACTTC; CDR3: CASSIDASPGEETQYF
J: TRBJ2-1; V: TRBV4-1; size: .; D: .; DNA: TGCGCCAGCAGCCAAGAAACCAATGAGCAGTTCTTC; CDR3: CASSQETNEQFF
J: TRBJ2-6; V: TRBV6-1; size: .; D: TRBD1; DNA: TGTGCCAGCAGTGCGGGACAGCCGACCAACGTCCTGACTTTC; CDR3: CASSAGQPTNVLTF
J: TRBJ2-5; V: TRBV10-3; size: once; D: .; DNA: TGTGCCATCAGTGAGCTGGGCCCCGGGGGTGGAGAGACCCAGTACTTC; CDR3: CAISELGPGGGETQYF
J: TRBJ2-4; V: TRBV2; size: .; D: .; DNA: TGTGCCAGCAGTGAAGGGCGGGGAACGAACATTCAGTACTTC; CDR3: CASSEGRGTNIQYF
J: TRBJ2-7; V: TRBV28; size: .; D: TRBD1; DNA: TGTGCCAGCAGTTTCCACACGGCAAACAGGGGCTCCTACGAGCAGTACTTC; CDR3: CASSFHTANRGSYEQYF
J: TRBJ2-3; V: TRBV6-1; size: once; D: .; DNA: TGTGCCAGCAGTGCCAAGAGGGTCACCCGAACAGATACGCAGTATTTT; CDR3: CASSAKRVTRTDTQYF
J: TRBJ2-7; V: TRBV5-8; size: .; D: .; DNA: TGTGCCAGCAGCTTGGGGGACGCATTCAACGAGCAGTACTTC; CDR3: CASSLGDAFNEQYF
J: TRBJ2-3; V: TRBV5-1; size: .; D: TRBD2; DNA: TGCGCCAGCAGAAAGCGGGACTTCACAGATACGCAGTATTTT; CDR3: CASRKRDFTDTQYF
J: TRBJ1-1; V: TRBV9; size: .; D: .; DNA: TGTGCCAGCCGGCGGGGCGAGAACACTGAAGCTTTCTTT; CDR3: CASRRGENTEAFF
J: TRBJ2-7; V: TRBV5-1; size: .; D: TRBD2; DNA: TGCGCCAGCAGCTTGGCCTCCGGGGCCAGCGGGGGCTACGAGCAGTACTTC; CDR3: CASSLASGASGGYEQYF
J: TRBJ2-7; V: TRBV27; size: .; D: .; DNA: TGTGCCAGCAGTAGATTCTCCGGGGCCTACGAGCAGTACTTC; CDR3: CASSRFSGAYEQYF
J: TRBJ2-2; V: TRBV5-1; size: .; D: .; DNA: TGCGCCAGCAGCGGAGGGAACACCGGGGAGCTGTTTTTT; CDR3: CASSGGNTGELFF
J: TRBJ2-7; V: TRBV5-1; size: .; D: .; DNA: TGCGCCAGCAGCTCAACTCCGGGAGTCGGGTACGAGCAGTACTTC; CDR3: CASSSTPGVGYEQYF
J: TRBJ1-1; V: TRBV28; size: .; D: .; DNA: TGTGCCAGCACCACTCCCCAGGGGCGGGGGAACACTGAAGCTTTCTTT; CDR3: CASTTPQGRGNTEAFF
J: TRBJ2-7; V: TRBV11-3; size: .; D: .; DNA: TGTGCCAGCAGCTTTTCAGGGGACTACGAGCAGTACTTC; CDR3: CASSFSGDYEQYF
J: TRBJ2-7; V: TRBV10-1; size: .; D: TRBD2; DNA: TGCGCCAGCAGTGATGGGTGGACTAGCGGGAGTAAACCCTACGAGCAGTACTTC; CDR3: CASSDGWTSGSKPYEQYF
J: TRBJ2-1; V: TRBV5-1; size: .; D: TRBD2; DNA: TGCGCCAGCAGCTTGGGACTAGCGGGAGTGTATGAGCAGTTCTTC; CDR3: CASSLGLAGVYEQFF
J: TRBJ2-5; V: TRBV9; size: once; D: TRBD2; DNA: TGTGCCAGCAGCGTAGATCCTAGCGGGAGTGTGGAGACCCAGTACTTC; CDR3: CASSVDPSGSVETQYF
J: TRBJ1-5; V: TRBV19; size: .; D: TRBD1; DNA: TGTGCCAGTAGTGCCGGGACAGGGAATCAGCCCCAGCATTTT; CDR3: CASSAGTGNQPQHF
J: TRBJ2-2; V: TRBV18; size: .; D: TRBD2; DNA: TGTGCCAGCTCACCACTCGTGGGAGGGCCCTTCCCCGGGGAGCTGTTTTTT; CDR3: CASSPLVGGPFPGELFF
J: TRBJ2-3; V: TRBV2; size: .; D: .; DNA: TGTGCCAGCGTTTGGGGGAAGAGCACAGATACGCAGTATTTT; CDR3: CASVWGKSTDTQYF
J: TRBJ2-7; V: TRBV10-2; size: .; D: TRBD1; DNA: TGCGCCAGCAGGACGGGACAGGGGAGGGAGCAGTACTTC; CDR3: CASRTGQGREQYF
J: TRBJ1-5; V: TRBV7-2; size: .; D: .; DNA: TGTGCCAGCAGCTTAGAGTCGGGACGCCAGGGGCCCCAGCATTTT; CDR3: CASSLESGRQGPQHF
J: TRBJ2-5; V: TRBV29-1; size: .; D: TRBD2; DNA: TGCAGCGTTGTTGGGAGCGGGAGGTGGGAAGAGACCCAGTACTTC; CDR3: CSVVGSGRWEETQYF
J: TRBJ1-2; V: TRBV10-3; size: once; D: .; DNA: TGTGCCATCAGTGAGTCGTCGACAGAGGCCAGTGGCTACACCTTC; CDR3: CAISESSTEASGYTF
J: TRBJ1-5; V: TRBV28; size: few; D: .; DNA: TGTGCCAGCCTCTCGGAAAACGATCAGCCCCAGCATTTT; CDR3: CASLSENDQPQHF
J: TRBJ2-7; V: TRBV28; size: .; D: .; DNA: TGTGCCAGCAGTTTCTTCTCCCTAGCTGGGGGCCAGGCCGACGAGCAGTACTTC; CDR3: CASSFFSLAGGQADEQYF
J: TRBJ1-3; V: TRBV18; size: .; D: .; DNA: TGTGCCAGCTCACGACGTCGTGGGGGGCGGCTTAGAAACACCATATATTTT; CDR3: CASSRRRGGRLRNTIYF
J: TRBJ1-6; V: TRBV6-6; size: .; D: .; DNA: TGTGCCAGCAGTTACCGGAATTCACCCCTCCACTTT; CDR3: CASSYRNSPLHF
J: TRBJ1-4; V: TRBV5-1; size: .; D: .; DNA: TGCGCCAGCAGCCCTCCGGGAGAAAAACTGTTTTTT; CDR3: CASSPPGEKLFF
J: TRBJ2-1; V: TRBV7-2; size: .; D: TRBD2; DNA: TGTGCCAGCAGCTTGCTAGCGGGGGCCTACAATGAGCAGTTCTTC; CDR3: CASSLLAGAYNEQFF
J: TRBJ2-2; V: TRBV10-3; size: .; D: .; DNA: TGTGCCATCAGTGGGACTACATACACCGGGGAGCTGTTTTTT; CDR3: CAISGTTYTGELFF
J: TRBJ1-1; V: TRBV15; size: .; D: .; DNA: TGTGCCACCAGCAGAGATCAGGCCATCAAGACAGTTAACACTGAAGCTTTCTTT; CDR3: CATSRDQAIKTVNTEAFF
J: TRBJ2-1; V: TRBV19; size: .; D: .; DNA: TGTGCCAGTAGGTTCGACGGAACTTCCTACAATGAGCAGTTCTTC; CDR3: CASRFDGTSYNEQFF
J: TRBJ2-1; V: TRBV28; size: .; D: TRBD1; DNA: TGTGCCAGCAGTTACGGACAGGGTGAGCAGTTCTTC; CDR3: CASSYGQGEQFF
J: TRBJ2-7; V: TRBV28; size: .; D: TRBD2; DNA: TGTGCCAGCACCGGCGGGGGGGCAGCGGGGGAATACGAGCAGTACTTC; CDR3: CASTGGGAAGEYEQYF
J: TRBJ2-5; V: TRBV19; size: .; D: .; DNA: TGTGCCAGTAGACACAGGGACCGGGGGACCCAGTACTTC; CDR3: CASRHRDRGTQYF
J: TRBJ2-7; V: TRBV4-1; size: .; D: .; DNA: TGCGCCAGCAGCCCGCTGGGGGTAGCGCCCGCCCTCTCCTACGAGCAGTACTTC; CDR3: CASSPLGVAPALSYEQYF
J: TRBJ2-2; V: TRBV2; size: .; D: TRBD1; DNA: TGTGCCAGCCTTGGACAGGGGATTCTTACCGGGGAGCTGTTTTTT; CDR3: CASLGQGILTGELFF
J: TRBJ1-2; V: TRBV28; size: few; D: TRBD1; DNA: TGTGCCAGCAGTTTAGGACAGGCCTATGGCTACACCTTC; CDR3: CASSLGQAYGYTF
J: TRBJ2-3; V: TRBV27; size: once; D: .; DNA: TGTGCCAGCAGTCCCCCCCCCACAGATACGCAGTATTTT; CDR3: CASSPPPTDTQYF
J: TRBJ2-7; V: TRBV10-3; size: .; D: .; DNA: TGTGCCATCAGTGAACTCTCCCACGAGCAGTACTTC; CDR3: CAISELSHEQYF
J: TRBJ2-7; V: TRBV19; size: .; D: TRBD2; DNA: TGTGCCAGTAGTGTCGGGACTAGTTTGATCGAGCAGTACTTC; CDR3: CASSVGTSLIEQYF
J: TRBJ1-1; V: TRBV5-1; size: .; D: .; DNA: TGCGCCAGCAGCGATGCGACAACCGAGGACACTGAAGCTTTCTTT; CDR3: CASSDATTEDTEAFF
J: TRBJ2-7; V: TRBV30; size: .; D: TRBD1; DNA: TGTGCCTGGAGCCTCCGGGACAGCCCCTACGAGCAGTACTTC; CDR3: CAWSLRDSPYEQYF
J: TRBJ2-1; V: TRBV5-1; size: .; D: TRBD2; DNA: TGCGCCAGCAGCTTAACTAGCGGGTCTTACAATGAGCAGTTCTTC; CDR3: CASSLTSGSYNEQFF
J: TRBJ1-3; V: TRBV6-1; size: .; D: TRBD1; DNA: TGTGCCAGCAGTCCACAGGGGTTTAGAAACACCATATATTTT; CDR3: CASSPQGFRNTIYF
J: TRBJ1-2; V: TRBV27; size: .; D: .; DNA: TGTGCCAGCAGTCCAGATGGGATCTATGGCTACACCTTC; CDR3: CASSPDGIYGYTF
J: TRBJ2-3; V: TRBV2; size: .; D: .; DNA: TGTGCCAGCAAATCCGGGACAGATACGCAGTATTTT; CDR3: CASKSGTDTQYF